A selection of T cell receptor beta chains follows, all from one sample in a study of control samples from healthy donors and cancer patients. The table came from immunoSEQ multiplex PCR; TCRdb's copy has only in-frame clones and leaves some out. Found here are about 110,000 clones, approximately 82% of them singletons; the top ten hold roughly 6.5%. Sequencing was carried out using blood. All receptors derive from a man between 18 and 35 years old in good health. Both conserved end residues are part of each CDR3. Fields, in order: D gene, V gene, clone size, J gene, CDR3 protein, CDR3 DNA. The D gene is left open where the match is weak. Only part of the rows carry a size: once, few, many, or a class if the clone is expanded.

D: -
V: TRBV10-3
size: -
J: TRBJ1-1
CDR3: CAISEKIGTNTEAFF
DNA: TGTGCCATCAGTGAAAAAATAGGGACGAACACTGAAGCTTTCTTT

D: TRBD1
V: TRBV28
size: -
J: TRBJ2-7
CDR3: CASSPFGTGGLEQYF
DNA: TGTGCCAGCAGTCCTTTTGGGACAGGGGGCCTCGAGCAGTACTTC

D: TRBD1
V: TRBV19
size: -
J: TRBJ2-7
CDR3: CASSWTGNDEQYF
DNA: TGTGCCAGTAGTTGGACAGGGAACGACGAGCAGTACTTC

D: -
V: TRBV18
size: once
J: TRBJ1-2
CDR3: CASSRGRTDNYGYTF
DNA: TGTGCCAGCTCACGGGGCCGGACGGATAACTATGGCTACACCTTC

D: TRBD1
V: TRBV6-2/TRBV6-3
size: -
J: TRBJ2-5
CDR3: CASSYWGTGPQETQYF
DNA: TGTGCCAGCAGTTACTGGGGGACAGGACCACAAGAGACCCAGTACTTC

D: TRBD2
V: TRBV7-9
size: once
J: TRBJ2-3
CDR3: CAAEPGLAGVDTQYF
DNA: TGTGCCGCGGAACCCGGACTAGCGGGGGTAGATACGCAGTATTTT

D: -
V: TRBV4-3
size: -
J: TRBJ1-4
CDR3: CASSLFDRRNEKLFF
DNA: TGCGCCAGCAGCCTTTTCGACAGGCGAAATGAAAAACTGTTTTTT

D: -
V: TRBV5-3
size: -
J: TRBJ1-5
CDR3: CARSLGLSRGNQPQHF
DNA: TGTGCCAGAAGCTTGGGCCTTTCGCGGGGCAATCAGCCCCAGCATTTT

D: -
V: TRBV28
size: once
J: TRBJ1-4
CDR3: CASSPQLRVNEKLFF
DNA: TGTGCCAGCAGCCCTCAGTTGAGGGTAAACGAAAAACTGTTTTTT

D: TRBD1
V: TRBV27
size: -
J: TRBJ1-2
CDR3: CATTREPNRGYGYTF
DNA: TGTGCCACCACCCGGGAGCCCAACAGGGGCTATGGCTACACCTTC

D: -
V: TRBV14
size: -
J: TRBJ1-2
CDR3: CASSQERYYGYTF
DNA: TGTGCCAGCAGCCAAGAACGATACTATGGCTACACCTTC

D: -
V: TRBV5-6
size: -
J: TRBJ1-6
CDR3: CASNRWGSPLHF
DNA: TGTGCCAGCAACCGGTGGGGATCACCCCTCCACTTT

D: -
V: TRBV14
size: -
J: TRBJ1-2
CDR3: CASSQERPTKEGYTF
DNA: TGTGCCAGCAGCCAAGAGAGGCCTACGAAGGAGGGCTACACCTTC

D: TRBD2
V: TRBV4-2
size: once
J: TRBJ2-3
CDR3: CASSPRTSGVTDTQYF
DNA: TGTGCCAGCAGCCCGCGGACTAGCGGGGTCACAGATACGCAGTATTTT

D: TRBD1
V: TRBV28
size: -
J: TRBJ2-7
CDR3: CASSLEGTGVTYEQYF
DNA: TGTGCCAGCAGTTTAGAAGGCACAGGGGTAACTTACGAGCAGTACTTC

D: -
V: TRBV5-1
size: -
J: TRBJ2-1
CDR3: CASSPVAWGTFTYNEQFF
DNA: TGCGCCAGCAGCCCAGTGGCATGGGGGACATTCACCTACAATGAGCAGTTCTTC

D: -
V: TRBV6-5
size: -
J: TRBJ1-5
CDR3: CASRQFSNQPQHF
DNA: TGTGCCAGCAGACAATTTAGCAATCAGCCCCAGCATTTT

D: -
V: TRBV4-1
size: -
J: TRBJ2-1
CDR3: CASSHPGLTYNEQFF
DNA: TGCGCCAGCAGCCATCCGGGCCTCACTTACAATGAGCAGTTCTTC

D: TRBD1
V: TRBV7-8
size: -
J: TRBJ1-1
CDR3: CASSYPTRQGDMNTEAFF
DNA: TGTGCCAGCAGCTACCCCACACGACAGGGAGATATGAACACTGAAGCTTTCTTT

D: -
V: TRBV5-1
size: -
J: TRBJ1-1
CDR3: CASSLTENTEAFF
DNA: TGCGCCAGCAGCTTGACGGAGAACACTGAAGCTTTCTTT

D: -
V: TRBV2
size: -
J: TRBJ2-2
CDR3: CASNPRGTHGRGGELFF
DNA: TGTGCCAGCAATCCACGGGGGACACACGGACGGGGCGGGGAGCTGTTTTTT

D: -
V: TRBV3-1/TRBV3-2
size: -
J: TRBJ1-2
CDR3: CASRYWGSKGDGYTF
DNA: TGTGCCAGCAGGTACTGGGGGAGCAAGGGGGATGGCTACACCTTC

D: TRBD2
V: TRBV6-5
size: -
J: TRBJ2-7
CDR3: CASSPQSGGANEQYF
DNA: TGTGCCAGCAGCCCCCAAAGCGGGGGGGCCAACGAGCAGTACTTC

D: TRBD1
V: TRBV5-1
size: -
J: TRBJ2-5
CDR3: CASSPRTGSGETQYF
DNA: TGCGCCAGCAGCCCCAGGACAGGAAGCGGAGAGACCCAGTACTTC

D: -
V: TRBV6-1
size: -
J: TRBJ1-4
CDR3: CASSEGWTITNEKLFF
DNA: TGTGCCAGCAGTGAAGGATGGACAATAACTAATGAAAAACTGTTTTTT

D: -
V: TRBV21-1
size: -
J: TRBJ2-5
CDR3: CASSADSFDSHRETQYF
DNA: TGTGCCAGCAGCGCGGACAGCTTCGACTCCCATAGGGAGACCCAGTACTTC

D: TRBD1
V: TRBV6-5
size: once
J: TRBJ1-1
CDR3: CASSPGTGEGAFF
DNA: TGTGCCAGCAGCCCCGGGACAGGGGAAGGAGCTTTCTTT

D: -
V: TRBV9
size: -
J: TRBJ2-5
CDR3: CASSVAGAGETQYF
DNA: TGTGCCAGCAGCGTGGCAGGGGCTGGTGAGACCCAGTACTTC

D: -
V: TRBV5-6
size: -
J: TRBJ2-3
CDR3: CASSHPAGALEIDTQYF
DNA: TGTGCCAGCAGCCACCCCGCGGGGGCTCTGGAAATAGATACGCAGTATTTT

D: -
V: TRBV28
size: -
J: TRBJ2-7
CDR3: CASSLPPAYEQYF
DNA: TGTGCCAGCAGTTTGCCCCCCGCCTACGAGCAGTACTTC

D: TRBD1
V: TRBV28
size: -
J: TRBJ2-7
CDR3: CASSAGRTGWGTDSYEQYF
DNA: TGTGCCAGCAGCGCTGGTAGGACAGGTTGGGGGACCGACTCCTACGAGCAGTACTTC

D: TRBD1
V: TRBV6-5
size: few
J: TRBJ1-1
CDR3: CAGRQGAVTEAFF
DNA: TGTGCCGGTCGACAGGGGGCGGTCACTGAAGCTTTCTTT

D: -
V: TRBV7-2
size: once
J: TRBJ2-7
CDR3: CASSSSGLLSYEQYF
DNA: TGTGCCAGCAGCTCATCCGGCCTGCTCTCCTACGAGCAGTACTTC

D: TRBD1
V: TRBV19
size: few
J: TRBJ1-5
CDR3: CASRDREKTGQPQHF
DNA: TGTGCCAGTAGGGACAGGGAGAAAACAGGCCAGCCCCAGCATTTT

D: -
V: TRBV19
size: -
J: TRBJ1-5
CDR3: CATDRGSNQPQHF
DNA: TGTGCCACCGATAGGGGTAGCAATCAGCCCCAGCATTTT

D: -
V: TRBV4-2
size: -
J: TRBJ2-2
CDR3: CASSQDGDPRGELFF
DNA: TGTGCCAGCAGCCAAGATGGTGACCCGAGAGGGGAGCTGTTTTTT

D: TRBD2
V: TRBV4-3
size: -
J: TRBJ2-5
CDR3: CASSQDFSPGRDQETQYF
DNA: TGCGCCAGCAGCCAAGATTTTTCCCCAGGGAGGGACCAAGAGACCCAGTACTTC

D: -
V: TRBV30
size: -
J: TRBJ2-5
CDR3: CAWKGGPETQYF
DNA: TGTGCCTGGAAAGGGGGACCAGAGACCCAGTACTTC

D: TRBD1
V: TRBV5-4
size: -
J: TRBJ1-1
CDR3: CASSLRQTGGFTAGEAFF
DNA: TGTGCCAGCAGCTTGAGGCAGACAGGGGGATTTACGGCGGGTGAAGCTTTCTTT

D: -
V: TRBV30
size: few
J: TRBJ2-3
CDR3: CAWSVKGGNMQYF
DNA: TGTGCCTGGAGTGTAAAGGGGGGTAATATGCAGTATTTT

D: -
V: TRBV6-4
size: -
J: TRBJ1-6
CDR3: CASSQTSGGSPLHF
DNA: TGTGCCAGCAGCCAGACATCGGGAGGGTCACCCCTCCACTTT

D: TRBD1
V: TRBV28
size: -
J: TRBJ1-6
CDR3: CASRWTGYSPLHF
DNA: TGTGCCAGCAGGTGGACAGGGTACTCACCCCTCCACTTT

D: -
V: TRBV27
size: -
J: TRBJ1-5
CDR3: CASSPGTAPNQPQHF
DNA: TGTGCCAGCAGTCCAGGGACCGCACCCAATCAGCCCCAGCATTTT

D: TRBD1
V: TRBV24-1
size: -
J: TRBJ1-1
CDR3: CATSDTGQGTEAFF
DNA: TGTGCCACCAGTGACACGGGACAGGGCACTGAAGCTTTCTTT

D: TRBD2
V: TRBV7-8
size: -
J: TRBJ2-1
CDR3: CASSRDSSGGYNEQFF
DNA: TGTGCCAGCAGCCGAGACAGTAGCGGGGGCTACAATGAGCAGTTCTTC

D: -
V: TRBV5-1
size: -
J: TRBJ2-2
CDR3: CASSLGPGSGELFF
DNA: TGCGCCAGCAGCTTGGGTCCGGGATCCGGGGAGCTGTTTTTT

D: -
V: TRBV10-3
size: -
J: TRBJ2-7
CDR3: CAISESRSQYF
DNA: TGTGCCATCAGTGAGTCTCGGTCGCAGTACTTC

D: -
V: TRBV30
size: -
J: TRBJ1-4
CDR3: CAWSPGSPPYEKLFF
DNA: TGTGCCTGGAGTCCAGGGTCACCCCCCTATGAAAAACTGTTTTTT

D: TRBD1
V: TRBV6-5
size: -
J: TRBJ2-2
CDR3: CASSYGGTVNTGELFF
DNA: TGTGCCAGCAGTTACGGTGGGACAGTTAACACCGGGGAGCTGTTTTTT

D: -
V: TRBV9
size: -
J: TRBJ1-3
CDR3: CASSVFPKGGQSGNTIYF
DNA: TGTGCCAGCAGCGTTTTCCCCAAGGGCGGGCAATCTGGAAACACCATATATTTT

D: TRBD1
V: TRBV5-6
size: -
J: TRBJ2-7
CDR3: CASSSSRDRGYEQYF
DNA: TGTGCCAGCAGCTCATCCAGGGACAGGGGCTACGAGCAGTACTTC

D: -
V: TRBV11-1
size: -
J: TRBJ2-5
CDR3: CASSLYRAGHQETQYF
DNA: TGTGCCAGCAGCTTATATAGGGCGGGGCACCAAGAGACCCAGTACTTC